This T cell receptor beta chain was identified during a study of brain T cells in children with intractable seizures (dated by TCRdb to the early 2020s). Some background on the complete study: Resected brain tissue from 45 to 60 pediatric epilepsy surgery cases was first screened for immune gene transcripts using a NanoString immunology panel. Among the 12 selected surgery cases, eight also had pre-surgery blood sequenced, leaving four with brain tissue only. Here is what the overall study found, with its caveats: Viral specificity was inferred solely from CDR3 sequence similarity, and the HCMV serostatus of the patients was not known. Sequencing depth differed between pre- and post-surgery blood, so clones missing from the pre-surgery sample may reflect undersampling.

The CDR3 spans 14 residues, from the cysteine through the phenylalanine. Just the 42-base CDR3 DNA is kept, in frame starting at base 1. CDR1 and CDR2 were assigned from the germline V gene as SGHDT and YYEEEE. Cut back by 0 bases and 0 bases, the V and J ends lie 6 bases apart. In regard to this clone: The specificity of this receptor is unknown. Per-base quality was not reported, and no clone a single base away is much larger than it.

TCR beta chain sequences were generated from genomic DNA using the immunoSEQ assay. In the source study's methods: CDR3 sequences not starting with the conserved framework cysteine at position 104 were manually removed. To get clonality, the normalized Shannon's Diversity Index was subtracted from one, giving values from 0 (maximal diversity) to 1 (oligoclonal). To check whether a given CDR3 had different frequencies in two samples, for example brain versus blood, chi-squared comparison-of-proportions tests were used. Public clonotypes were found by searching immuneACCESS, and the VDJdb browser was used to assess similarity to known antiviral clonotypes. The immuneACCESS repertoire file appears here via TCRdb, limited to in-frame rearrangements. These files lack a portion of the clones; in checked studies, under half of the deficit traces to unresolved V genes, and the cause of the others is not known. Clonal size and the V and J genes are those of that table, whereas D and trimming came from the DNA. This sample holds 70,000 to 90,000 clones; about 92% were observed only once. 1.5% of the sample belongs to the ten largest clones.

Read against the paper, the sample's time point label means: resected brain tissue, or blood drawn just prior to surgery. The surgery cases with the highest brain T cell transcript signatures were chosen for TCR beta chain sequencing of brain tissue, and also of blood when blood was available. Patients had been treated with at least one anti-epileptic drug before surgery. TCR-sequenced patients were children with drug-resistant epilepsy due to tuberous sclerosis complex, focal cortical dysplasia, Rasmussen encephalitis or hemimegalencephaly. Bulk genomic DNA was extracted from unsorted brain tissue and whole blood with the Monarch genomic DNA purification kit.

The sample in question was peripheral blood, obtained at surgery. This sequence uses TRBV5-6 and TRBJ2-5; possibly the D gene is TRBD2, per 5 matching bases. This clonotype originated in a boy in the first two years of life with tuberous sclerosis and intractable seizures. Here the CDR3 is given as CASSLAADQETQYF. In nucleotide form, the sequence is TGTGCCAGCAGCTTGGCAGCGGACCAAGAGACCCAGTACTTC.